Shown below are 17 T cell receptor beta chains from a single sample sequenced in a study of blood T cell repertoires in COVID-19. Some clones are missing from TCRdb's copy, which holds only in-frame ones; the method was immunoSEQ multiplex PCR. The table has roughly 170,000 clones, 75% to 90% seen once. Sequenced sample: PBMCs or T cells enriched from blood (not recorded which). The source is a woman aged 45-65 years who had recovered from COVID-19.

The chain joins TRBV25-1 to TRBJ2-7, with 9 positions matching TRBD1. The germline V gene has CDR1 MGHDK and CDR2 SYGVNS. With 4 bases clipped from V and 4 bases from J, the junction kept 11 bases outside the gene matches. The CDR3 consists of 16 residues. This CDR3 is CASSVLGQGRKYEQYV. DNA of the CDR3: TGTGCCAGCAGTGTCCTTGGACAGGGGCGTAAATACGAGCAGTACGTC.

The chain joins TRBV19 to TRBJ1-5; D is uncertain. In germline, CDR1 is LNHDA, CDR2 SQIVND (reference sequence). This CDR3 contains 16 residues. Trimming cost V 3 bases and J 2 bases, with 14 bases left between them. The CDR3 here is CASSIGLGGGNQPQHF. The CDR3 nucleotides are TGTGCCAGTAGTATCGGCCTGGGCGGGGGCAATCAGCCCCAGCATTTT.

This sequence joins TRBV18 and TRBJ2-1, with TRBD1 matching 10 bases. V lost 5 bases, J lost 6 bases, and 4 bases stayed unmatched. The germline V gene encodes CDR1 KGHSH and CDR2 LQKENI. The CDR3 is 14 amino acids. Written as DNA, the CDR3 is TGTGCCAGCTCATCGAGGACAGGGGGCAATGAGCAGTTCTTC. Encoded protein: CASSSRTGGNEQFF.

V usage is TRBV2 and J usage is TRBJ1-2, with a possible D match to TRBD1 (5 bases). Per the germline V gene, CDR1 is SNHLY and CDR2 is FYNNEI. The V end was cut by 6 bases, the J end by 4 bases, with 15 bases between. This CDR3 comprises 14 residues. CDR3 DNA: TGTGCCAGCAGGAGACCAGACAGTACCTATGGCTACACCTTC. Its translation: CASRRPDSTYGYTF.

This clone appeared a single time. The rearrangement links TRBV10-1 to TRBJ2-1, with D uncertain. The CDR3 totals 15 residues. V lost 0 bases and J 1 base, leaving 7 bases between the germline ends. Germline V lookup: CDR1 WNHNN, CDR2 SYGVQD (reference sequence). This CDR3 is CASSESWQSYNEQFF. CDR3 in DNA: TGCGCCAGCAGTGAGTCGTGGCAGTCCTACAATGAGCAGTTCTTC.

The J gene is TRBJ1-1, the V gene TRBV12-3 or TRBV12-4; a possible D gene is TRBD1 (5 bases). The CDR3 has 11 residues. V lost 3 bases and J lost 8, with 7 bases in between. Written as DNA, the CDR3 is TGTGCCAGCAGTTTTGGGGGGGAAGCTTTCTTT. It specifies CASSFGGEAFF.

The chain recombines TRBV19 with TRBJ2-1, with 9 bases aligning to TRBD2. V was pared by 3 bases and J by 3 bases, with 3 bases of the junction left unmatched. Germline V gene sequence: CDR1 LNHDA, CDR2 SQIVND (reference sequence). The CDR3 length is 15 residues. The CDR3 sequence: CASSISSGVYNEQFF. In DNA form, the CDR3 reads TGTGCCAGTAGTATTTCTAGCGGGGTCTACAATGAGCAGTTCTTC.

The gene calls are TRBV30 and TRBJ1-5; the D is unclear. Germline V gives CDR1 GTSNPN, CDR2 SVGIG (reference sequence). V dropped 5 bases and J dropped 4 bases, with 15 bases sitting between them. This CDR3 has 14 residues. The CDR3 region has the DNA TGTGCCTGGGGGCGGGCCTCGTGGAATCAGCCCCAGCATTTT. Amino acid sequence: CAWGRASWNQPQHF.

V is TRBV9 and J is TRBJ1-3; 9 bases are shared with TRBD1. Germline trimming cut 6 bases from V and 0 bases from J; bases unmatched to any gene: 16. Germline values: CDR1 SGDLS, CDR2 YYNGEE. The CDR3 spans 19 residues. CDR3 residues: CASNKLDRGGLGSGNTIYF. In nucleotides, the CDR3 is TGTGCCAGCAACAAATTGGACAGGGGCGGTTTAGGCTCTGGAAACACCATATATTTT.

CDR3 sequence: CASSLAFQRSSTDTQYF. The DNA of the CDR3 is TGTGCCAGCAGCTTAGCGTTCCAGCGGTCTAGCACAGATACGCAGTATTTT. This chain joins TRBV7-2 and TRBJ2-3; D is possibly TRBD2 (5 bases). Trimming cost V 0 bases and J 0 bases, with 13 bases left between them. Germline V gene sequence: CDR1 SGHTA, CDR2 FQGNSA. This CDR3 spans 17 amino acids.

V is TRBV6-2 or TRBV6-3 and J is TRBJ1-1; TRBD1 aligns across 10 bases. The V and J ends lost 0 bases and 10 bases, in that order; junction bases with no gene match: 8. Germline V gene lookup returns CDR1 MNHEY and CDR2 SVGEGT. The CDR3 consists of 15 residues. As DNA, the CDR3 is TGTGCCAGCAGTTACTCGGCCGACAGGGGGCAACGAGCTTTCTTT. Its protein is CASSYSADRGQRAFF.

This chain links TRBV28 with TRBJ1-1, with TRBD1 identical over 8 bases. The CDR3 has 11 amino acids. CDR1 and CDR2 from the germline V gene are MDHEN and SYDVKM. V lost 11 bases, J lost 1 base, and 0 bases stayed unmatched. The CDR3 DNA reads TGTGCCGGACAGGGGAACACTGAAGCTTTCTTT. Its protein product is CAGQGNTEAFF.

The rearrangement joins TRBV6-5 to TRBJ1-1, with 8 bases fitting TRBD1. Losses at the gene ends were 0 bases for V and 7 bases for J; bases not matched to a gene: 4. Germline values: CDR1 MNHEY, CDR2 SVGAGI. The CDR3 is made up of 14 amino acids. The CDR3 coding sequence is TGTGCCAGCAGTTACTCGACAGGGGCATTTGAAGCTTTCTTT. Translating gives CASSYSTGAFEAFF.

This clone has a handful of counts. The chain has TRBV10-3 and TRBJ2-7; the match to TRBD2 covers 10 bases. V shed 3 bases, J shed 7 bases, and the junction held 6 bases outside the gene matches. This CDR3 region has 14 residues. Germline V gene lookup returns CDR1 ENHRY and CDR2 SYGVKD. The CDR3 spells CAISEGGLASEQYV. The CDR3 DNA is TGTGCCATCAGTGAAGGGGGACTAGCGTCTGAGCAGTACGTC.

The rearrangement uses TRBV7-9 and TRBJ1-2; D is possibly TRBD1 (5 bases). The V and J ends lost 2 bases and 4 bases respectively, with 11 bases between them. Germline V CDR1 and CDR2: SEHNR, FQNEAQ (reference sequence). The CDR3 consists of 14 residues. DNA for the CDR3: TGTGCCAGCAGCTTATGGGGGGACGGCTATGGCTACACCTTC. Translation gives CASSLWGDGYGYTF. The full variable domain, completed using reference TRBV7-9 and TRBJ1-2, is DTGVSQNPRHKITKRGQNVTFRCDPISEHNRLYWYRQTLGQGPEFLTYFQNEAQLEKSRLLSDRFSAERPKGSFSTLEIQRTEQGDSAMYLCASSLWGDGYGYTFGSGTRLTVV.

The chain is built from TRBV20-1 and TRBJ1-2, with 10 bases aligning to TRBD1. J gave up 6 bases and V 3 bases, and 13 bases lay outside the gene matches. This CDR3 is built from 16 residues. CDR1 and CDR2 (germline): DFQATT, SNEGSKA (reference sequence). CDR3 bases: TGCAGTGCTAGTACAAAGGGACAGGGGTATTTCGATGGCTACACCTTC. It is translated as CSASTKGQGYFDGYTF.

In its sample, this clone was seen once. V is TRBV11-2 and J is TRBJ2-2; TRBD1 matches 7 bases. CDR1 is SGHAT and CDR2 is FQNNGV in the germline V gene. This CDR3 is 16 amino acids long. With 3 bases clipped from V and 0 bases from J, the junction kept 4 bases outside the gene matches. The CDR3 loop is CASSFWQGANTGELFF. The CDR3 DNA reads TGTGCCAGCAGCTTCTGGCAGGGGGCGAACACCGGGGAGCTGTTTTTT.